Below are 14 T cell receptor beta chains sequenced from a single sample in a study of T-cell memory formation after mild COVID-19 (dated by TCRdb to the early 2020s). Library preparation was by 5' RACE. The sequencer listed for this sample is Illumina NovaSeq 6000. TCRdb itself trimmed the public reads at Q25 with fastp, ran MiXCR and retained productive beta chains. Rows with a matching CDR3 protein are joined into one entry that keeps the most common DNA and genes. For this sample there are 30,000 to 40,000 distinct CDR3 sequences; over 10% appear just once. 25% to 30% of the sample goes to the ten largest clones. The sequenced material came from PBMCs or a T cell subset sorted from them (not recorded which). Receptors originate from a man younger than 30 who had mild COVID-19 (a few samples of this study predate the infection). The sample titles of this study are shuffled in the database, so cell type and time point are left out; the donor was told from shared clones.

The CDR3 region is CASSLRLAGGETQYF. In DNA, the CDR3 is TGTGCCAGCAGCCTCCGACTAGCGGGGGGCGAGACCCAGTACTTC. This chain links TRBV4-2 with TRBJ2-5; 13 positions agree with TRBD2. Germline assignment: CDR1 LGHNA and CDR2 YNFKEQ. The CDR3 length is 15 residues. V gave up 4 bases and J gave up 5 bases; unmatched junction bases: 4.

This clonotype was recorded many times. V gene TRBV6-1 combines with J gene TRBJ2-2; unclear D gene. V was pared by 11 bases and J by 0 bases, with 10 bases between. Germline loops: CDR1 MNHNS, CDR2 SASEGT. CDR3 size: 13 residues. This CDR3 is CAAKVPNTGELFF. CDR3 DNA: TGTGCCGCGAAAGTCCCGAACACCGGGGAGCTGTTTTTT.

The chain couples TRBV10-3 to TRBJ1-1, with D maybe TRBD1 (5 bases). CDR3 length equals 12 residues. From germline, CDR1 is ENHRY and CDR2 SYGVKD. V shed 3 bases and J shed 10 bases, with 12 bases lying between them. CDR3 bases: TGTGCCATCAGTGAACCGGGGGAAGGAGCTTTCTTT. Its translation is CAISEPGEGAFF.

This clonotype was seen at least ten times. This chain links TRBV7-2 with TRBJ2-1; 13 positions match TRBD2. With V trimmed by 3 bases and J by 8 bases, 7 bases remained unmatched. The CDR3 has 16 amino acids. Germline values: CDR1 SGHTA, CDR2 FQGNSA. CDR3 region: CASSLRLAGGFDEQFF. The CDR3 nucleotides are TGTGCCAGCAGCTTGCGACTAGCGGGGGGATTCGATGAGCAGTTCTTC. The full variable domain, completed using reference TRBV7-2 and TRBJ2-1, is GAGVSQSPSNKVTEKGKDVELRCDPISGHTALYWYRQSLGQGLEFLIYFQGNSAPDKSGLPSDRFSAERTGGSVSTLTIQRTQQEDSAVYLCASSLRLAGGFDEQFFGPGTRLTVL.

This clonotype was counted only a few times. The CDR3 DNA follows: TGTGCCAGCAGCTTAGTAGGGTACACAGATACGCAGTATTTT. Residues: CASSLVGYTDTQYF. V gene TRBV7-6 combines with J gene TRBJ2-3; no definite D call. Germline V gene lookup returns CDR1 SGHVS and CDR2 FNYEAQ. The V gene lost 1 base and the J gene lost 2 bases, with 7 bases spanning the gap. The CDR3 length is 14 residues.

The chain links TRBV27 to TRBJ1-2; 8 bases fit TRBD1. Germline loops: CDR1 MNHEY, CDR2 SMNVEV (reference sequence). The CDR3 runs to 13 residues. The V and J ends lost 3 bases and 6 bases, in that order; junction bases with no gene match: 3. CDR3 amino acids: CASSFRGLNGYTF. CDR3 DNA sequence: TGTGCCAGCAGTTTCAGGGGGCTGAATGGCTACACCTTC.

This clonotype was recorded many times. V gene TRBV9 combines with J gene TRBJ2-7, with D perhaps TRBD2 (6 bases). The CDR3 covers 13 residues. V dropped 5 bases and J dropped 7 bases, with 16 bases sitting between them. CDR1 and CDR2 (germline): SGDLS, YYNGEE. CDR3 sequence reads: CASSEWDSREQYF. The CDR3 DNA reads TGTGCCAGCAGTGAGTGGGACTCGAGGGAGCAGTACTTC.

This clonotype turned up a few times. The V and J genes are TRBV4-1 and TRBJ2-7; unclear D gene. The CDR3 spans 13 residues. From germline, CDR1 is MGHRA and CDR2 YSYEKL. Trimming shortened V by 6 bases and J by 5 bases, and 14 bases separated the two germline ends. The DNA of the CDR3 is TGCGCCAGCAGGTCTCAAACTTGGGACGAGCAGTACTTC. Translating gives CASRSQTWDEQYF.

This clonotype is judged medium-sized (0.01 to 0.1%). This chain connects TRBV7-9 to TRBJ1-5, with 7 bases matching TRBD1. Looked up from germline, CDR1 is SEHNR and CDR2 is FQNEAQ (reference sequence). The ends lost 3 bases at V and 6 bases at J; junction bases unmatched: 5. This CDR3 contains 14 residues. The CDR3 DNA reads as TGTGCCAGCAGCTTGGGGCAGGGGGGTCAGCCCCAGCATTTT. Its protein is CASSLGQGGQPQHF.

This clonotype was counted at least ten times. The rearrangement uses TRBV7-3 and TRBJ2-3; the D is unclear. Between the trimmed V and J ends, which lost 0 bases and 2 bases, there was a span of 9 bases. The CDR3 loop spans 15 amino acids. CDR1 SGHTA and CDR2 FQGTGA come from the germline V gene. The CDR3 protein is CASSLTGSHTDTQYF. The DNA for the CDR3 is TGTGCCAGCAGCTTAACGGGTAGCCACACAGATACGCAGTATTTT.

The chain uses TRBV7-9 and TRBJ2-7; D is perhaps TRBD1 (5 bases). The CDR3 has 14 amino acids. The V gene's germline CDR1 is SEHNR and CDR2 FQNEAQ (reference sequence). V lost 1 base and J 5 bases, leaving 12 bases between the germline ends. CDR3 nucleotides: TGTGCCAGCAGCTTAGGGGGCCTAAGAGACGAGCAGTACTTC. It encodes CASSLGGLRDEQYF.

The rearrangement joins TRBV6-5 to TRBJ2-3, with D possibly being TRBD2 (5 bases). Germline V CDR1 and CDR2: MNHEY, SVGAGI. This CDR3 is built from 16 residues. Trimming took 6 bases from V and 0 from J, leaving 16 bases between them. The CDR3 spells CASSAALGGSTDTQYF. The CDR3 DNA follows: TGTGCCAGCAGCGCCGCCCTTGGCGGGAGCACAGATACGCAGTATTTT.

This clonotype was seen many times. This CDR3 reads CASGPRGNQETQYF. CDR3 nucleotide sequence: TGTGCCAGCGGCCCCCGGGGGAACCAAGAGACCCAGTACTTC. V and J are TRBV6-5 and TRBJ2-5; a weak D match, TRBD2 (6 bases). Germline assignment: CDR1 MNHEY and CDR2 SVGAGI. The CDR3 is made up of 14 amino acids. The V end was cut by 8 bases, the J end by 0 bases, with 13 bases between.

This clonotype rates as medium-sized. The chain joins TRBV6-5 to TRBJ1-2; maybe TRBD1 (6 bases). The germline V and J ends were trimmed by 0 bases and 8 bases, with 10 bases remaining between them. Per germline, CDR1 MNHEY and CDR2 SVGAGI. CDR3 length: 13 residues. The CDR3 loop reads CASSYSTRGGYTF. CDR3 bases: TGTGCCAGCAGTTACTCGACCAGGGGAGGCTACACCTTC.